This T cell receptor (beta chain) was observed in a study of shared clonotypes between healthy human individuals. Sequencing used immunoSEQ multiplex PCR; TCRdb keeps in-frame clones, though not all of them. This sample has under 600,000 clones, with around 97% found just once. The TCR comes from a woman aged 25 to 39 in good health. Sequenced sample: naive CD4+ T cells sorted from blood. Subset given: CD45RA+ positively selected.

The DNA of the CDR3 is TGTGCCAGTAGTAGGGGACGGTGGGGTTACGAGCAGTACTTC. Translated: CASSRGRWGYEQYF. The chain is built from TRBV19 and TRBJ2-7, with D perhaps TRBD1 or TRBD2 (5 bases each). The CDR3 has 14 amino acids. V dropped 4 bases and J dropped 4 bases, with 14 bases sitting between them. The germline CDR1 and CDR2 sequences are LNHDA and SQIVND (reference sequence).